A selection of T cell receptor beta chains follows, all from one sample in a study of shared clonotypes between healthy human individuals. Generated by immunoSEQ multiplex PCR, the TCRdb table keeps only in-frame clones and is missing some. The repertoire holds roughly 1 million clones, 60% to 80% seen once, with approximately 1.5% in the top ten. Sequencing was carried out using memory CD4+ T cells sorted from blood. The receptors derive from a man aged 18 to 29 in good health. CDR3s include the opening cysteine and the closing phenylalanine or tryptophan. D genes are given only for firm matches. The size entry is marked missing in some rows and otherwise reads once, few, many or a size class.

j_call	d_call	clone_size	v_call	cdr3_nt	cdr3_aa
TRBJ2-7	NA	NA	TRBV6-1	TGTGCCAGCACCAGGGGCTCGGGGGAGCAGTACTTC	CASTRGSGEQYF
TRBJ2-5	TRBD2	NA	TRBV5-4	TGTGCCAGCCAAACGGCGGGACTAGACCAAGAGACCCAGTACTTC	CASQTAGLDQETQYF
TRBJ2-5	TRBD1	NA	TRBV5-1	TGCGCCAGCACCTGGACAGGGGGTCTGGGTTGGGAGACCCAGTACTTC	CASTWTGGLGWETQYF
TRBJ2-7	NA	NA	TRBV5-1	TGCGCCAGCAGCTTGGAAGGACTCATCTACGAGCAGTACTTC	CASSLEGLIYEQYF
TRBJ2-1	TRBD2	NA	TRBV19	TGTGCCAGTAGTATAGTCGGGGATGGCGGGAGGGCCGCAAATGAGCAGTTCTTC	CASSIVGDGGRAANEQFF
TRBJ2-3	TRBD2	NA	TRBV5-1	TGCGCCAGCAGCTACTTGGGTGGGAGGGCCGAAGATACGCAGTATTTT	CASSYLGGRAEDTQYF
TRBJ2-5	NA	once	TRBV11-2	TGTGCCAGCAGGAACACGGGAGAGGGGGAGACCCAGTACTTC	CASRNTGEGETQYF
TRBJ1-6	NA	once	TRBV28	TGTGCCAGCAGTTTGCGTCACGATAATTCACCCCTCCACTTT	CASSLRHDNSPLHF
TRBJ2-3	TRBD1	once	TRBV4-3	TGCGCCAGCAGCCTCCTCCGACAGGGTGGGGCAGATACGCAGTATTTT	CASSLLRQGGADTQYF
TRBJ1-5	NA	NA	TRBV19	TGTGCCAGTAGTACGGAGGGGCGGGGCAATCAGCCCCAGCATTTT	CASSTEGRGNQPQHF
TRBJ2-7	NA	NA	TRBV6-5	TGTGCCAGCAGTTACAAACAGGGCTCCTACGAGCAGTACTTC	CASSYKQGSYEQYF
TRBJ1-5	NA	few	TRBV6-4	TGTGCCAGCAGTGACGAGAGGGATCAGCCCCAGCATTTT	CASSDERDQPQHF
TRBJ1-2	TRBD1	NA	TRBV6-5	TGTGCCAGCAGTCAGGGGGCTCAAAATGGCTACACCTTC	CASSQGAQNGYTF
TRBJ2-5	NA	NA	TRBV10-1	TGCGCCAGCAGTCAAGGAGGGGGTCAAGAGACCCAGTACTTC	CASSQGGGQETQYF
TRBJ2-3	NA	NA	TRBV7-2	TGTGCCAGCAGCTGGCTAGGACAGTCCGATACGCAGTATTTT	CASSWLGQSDTQYF
TRBJ2-4	TRBD2	few	TRBV5-4	TGTGCCAGCAGCTTGGGCAGGGAGGGACACATTCAGTACTTC	CASSLGREGHIQYF
TRBJ2-5	TRBD2	NA	TRBV4-1	TGCGCCAGCAGCCCGGGGGGAGGGACCCAGTACTTC	CASSPGGGTQYF
TRBJ2-3	TRBD2	NA	TRBV7-2	TGTGCCAGCAGCTTAATGCCTAGCGGGGGTAGCACAGATACGCAGTATTTT	CASSLMPSGGSTDTQYF
TRBJ1-2	NA	few	TRBV29-1	TGCAGCGTTGAAGAGTCGAAAAGAGGCTATGGCTACACCTTC	CSVEESKRGYGYTF
TRBJ1-1	NA	NA	TRBV7-9	TGTGCCAGCAGCTTAGGGGCCCTATACACTGAAGCTTTCTTT	CASSLGALYTEAFF
TRBJ2-5	TRBD2	NA	TRBV28	TGTGCCAGCAGTTCCATCGAGCGGGGCGGGGAGACCCAGTACTTC	CASSSIERGGETQYF
TRBJ2-1	TRBD2	NA	TRBV29-1	TGCAGCGTTAATCGCGGGAGCTCCACCTACAATGAGCAGTTCTTC	CSVNRGSSTYNEQFF
TRBJ2-3	TRBD2	NA	TRBV5-4	TGTGCCAGCGGGGGGAGCGGGAGAGTTCCAGATACGCAGTATTTT	CASGGSGRVPDTQYF
TRBJ2-1	NA	NA	TRBV30	TGTGCCTGGAGTGTAAAAGCGGGCCGGGTCAATGAGCAGTTCTTC	CAWSVKAGRVNEQFF
TRBJ1-5	NA	NA	TRBV6-1	TGTGCCAGCAGTGAAGAACTCCCCAATCAGCCCCAGCATTTT	CASSEELPNQPQHF
TRBJ1-1	TRBD1	NA	TRBV5-1	TGCGCCAGCAGCCCCGGACAGGATCGGGCTTTCTTT	CASSPGQDRAFF
TRBJ2-3	NA	NA	TRBV18	TGTGCCAGCTCAACCAATAGCGGAGGCACAGATACGCAGTATTTT	CASSTNSGGTDTQYF
TRBJ2-1	TRBD2	few	TRBV23-1	TGCGCCAGCAGTCAATCACTAGCGGCCTACAATGAGCAGTTCTTC	CASSQSLAAYNEQFF
TRBJ2-7	TRBD1	few	TRBV7-9	TGTGCCAGCTCAGGGGGCTGGTACGAGCAGTACTTC	CASSGGWYEQYF
TRBJ2-3	NA	NA	TRBV30	TGTGCCTGGGGACGCACTAGCAGAGATACGCAGTATTTT	CAWGRTSRDTQYF
TRBJ2-1	TRBD2	few	TRBV15	TGTGCCACCAGCAGACGGGGACTAGCGGGAGACAATGAGCAGTTCTTC	CATSRRGLAGDNEQFF
TRBJ1-3	TRBD1	few	TRBV9	TGTGCCAGCGGTGGGGGACAGCTGAACTCTGGAAACACCATATATTTT	CASGGGQLNSGNTIYF
TRBJ2-7	TRBD2	once	TRBV5-6	TGTGCCAGCAGCTCCGGACTAGCGGACGAGCAGTACTTC	CASSSGLADEQYF
TRBJ2-7	NA	NA	TRBV10-3	TGTGTCATCAGTGATACAGGGATGACCTACGAGCAGTACTTC	CVISDTGMTYEQYF
TRBJ2-2	TRBD1	NA	TRBV11-2	TGTGCCAGCAGCTCGACAGGGCATGGAACCGGGGAGCTGTTTTTT	CASSSTGHGTGELFF
TRBJ1-3	NA	NA	TRBV27	TGTGCCAGCAGTCCCCCAGGGGCGGGAAACACCATATATTTT	CASSPPGAGNTIYF
TRBJ2-5	TRBD2	NA	TRBV7-2	TGTGCCAGCAGCTCCGGGACTACTGAGACCCAGTACTTC	CASSSGTTETQYF
TRBJ2-6	NA	NA	TRBV5-1	TGCGCCAGCAGCTTGGAACCAGGCCCGAGCTCTGGGGCCAACGTCCTGACTTTC	CASSLEPGPSSGANVLTF
TRBJ2-7	TRBD1	NA	TRBV5-4	TGTGCCAGCAGCCCCCCGGGGACAGCCTACTACGAGCAGTACTTC	CASSPPGTAYYEQYF
TRBJ1-2	NA	NA	TRBV11-2	TGTGCCAGCAGCGCACAGGGTACCTTTACCTTC	CASSAQGTFTF
TRBJ2-3	NA	few	TRBV11-2	TGTGCCAGCAGCTTCAAAACGGGAGGCACAGATACGCAGTATTTT	CASSFKTGGTDTQYF